The 29 T cell receptor beta chains below all came from one sample that was sequenced in a study of PD-1 blockade in classical Hodgkin lymphoma. Profiled with immunoSEQ multiplex PCR; TCRdb holds only in-frame clones, not every one. The table includes approximately 31,000 clones, roughly 80% detected once. The time point denotes: cycle 4 day 1 (C4D1), after less than 7 weeks of nivolumab. Patients all relapsed after autologous stem cell transplantation, and there was variation in brentuximab vedotin exposure. Thawed PBMCs underwent magnetic negative selection to yield purified CD4+ T cells. The specimen was CD4+ T cells from blood, collected before the fourth cycle of nivolumab. The receptors were sampled from a human donor with classical Hodgkin lymphoma.

The V and J genes are TRBV30 and TRBJ2-5; the D gene is possibly TRBD2 (6 bases). The V end lost 0 bases, the J end lost 5 bases, and 10 bases lay between the germline ends. Germline-derived CDR1 and CDR2 are GTSNPN and SVGIG (reference sequence). The CDR3 sequence is 13 residues long. CDR3 sequence reads: CAWSVGGVETQYF. CDR3 nucleotide sequence: TGTGCCTGGAGTGTAGGAGGGGTTGAGACCCAGTACTTC.

This clone was seen only once. The chain employs TRBV29-1 and TRBJ2-3, with D perhaps TRBD1 or TRBD2 (7 bases each). Germline V gives CDR1 SQVTM, CDR2 ANQGSEA. Trimming removed 4 bases at V and 3 bases at J, with 11 bases between. The CDR3 spans 13 residues. This chain's CDR3 is CSVAQGGTDTQYF. The DNA for the CDR3 is TGCAGCGTTGCCCAGGGGGGGACAGATACGCAGTATTTT.

The chain employs TRBV30 and TRBJ2-1; weak D call: TRBD2 (7 bases). V lost 1 base and J lost 4, with 11 bases in between. Germline CDR1 GTSNPN, CDR2 SVGIG (reference sequence). The CDR3 runs to 14 residues. CDR3 region: CAWSEGGDYNEQFF. The CDR3 DNA reads TGTGCCTGGAGTGAGGGGGGGGATTACAATGAGCAGTTCTTC.

This chain links TRBV18 with TRBJ2-1; the D gene is possibly TRBD1 (6 bases). The CDR3 is 13 amino acids. Germline assignment: CDR1 KGHSH and CDR2 LQKENI. V was cut by 3 bases and J by 5 bases, with 8 bases left in between. CDR3: CASSPRTDNEQFF. CDR3 in DNA: TGTGCCAGCTCACCGCGGACAGACAATGAGCAGTTCTTC. Looking up the rest from reference TRBV18 and TRBJ2-1 gives the full variable domain: NAGVMQNPRHLVRRRGQEARLRCSPMKGHSHVYWYRQLPEEGLKFMVYLQKENIIDESGMPKERFSAEFPKEGPSILRIQQVVRGDSAAYFCASSPRTDNEQFFGPGTRLTVL.

The J gene is TRBJ2-3, the V gene TRBV7-2; D remains ambiguous. CDR3 length: 14 amino acids. CDR1 and CDR2 from the germline V gene are SGHTA and FQGNSA. V shed 2 bases and J shed 1 base, with 7 bases lying between them. The CDR3 sequence is CASSLKSGTDTQYF. As DNA, the CDR3 is TGTGCCAGCAGCTTAAAGAGCGGCACAGATACGCAGTATTTT. Variable domain in full (rest from reference TRBV7-2 and TRBJ2-3): GAGVSQSPSNKVTEKGKDVELRCDPISGHTALYWYRQSLGQGLEFLIYFQGNSAPDKSGLPSDRFSAERTGGSVSTLTIQRTQQEDSAVYLCASSLKSGTDTQYFGPGTRLTVL.

This rearrangement joins TRBV6-5 to TRBJ1-2; D gene uncertain. The germline CDR1 and CDR2 sequences are MNHEY and SVGAGI. V shed 5 bases and J shed 6 bases, with 10 bases lying between them. This CDR3 is built from 12 residues. Here the CDR3 reads CASSLGWDGYTF. The CDR3 DNA reads as TGTGCCAGCAGTCTAGGTTGGGATGGCTACACCTTC.

The chain uses TRBV6-1 and TRBJ2-7; 7 bases match TRBD1. The CDR3 is 15 residues long. With V trimmed by 5 bases and J by 3 bases, 10 bases remained unmatched. CDR1 MNHNS and CDR2 SASEGT come from the germline V gene. The CDR3 region is CASSPSQQGFYEQYF. For the CDR3, the DNA is TGTGCCAGCAGTCCCAGCCAACAGGGGTTCTACGAGCAGTACTTC.

This clone was found once. The rearrangement joins TRBV6-1 to TRBJ2-7; tentative D call: TRBD1 (5 bases). Germline V gives CDR1 MNHNS, CDR2 SASEGT. Trimming cost V 3 bases and J 4 bases, with 10 bases left between them. This CDR3 has 13 amino acids. CDR3 DNA sequence: TGTGCCAGCAGTGAGGGCAGGGCGTACGAGCAGTACTTC. Translating it yields CASSEGRAYEQYF.

The gene calls are TRBV7-2 and TRBJ2-7; perhaps TRBD2 as D (6 bases). Germline V gives CDR1 SGHTA, CDR2 FQGNSA. The CDR3 totals 15 residues. V shed 0 bases and J shed 0 bases, with 9 bases lying between them. The CDR3 reads CASSLALGLSYEQYF. In nucleotides, the CDR3 is TGTGCCAGCAGCTTAGCGCTGGGACTCTCCTACGAGCAGTACTTC.

The chain links TRBV7-9 to TRBJ1-5, with 11 bases that match TRBD1. Germline V lookup: CDR1 SEHNR, CDR2 FQNEAQ (reference sequence). Trimming took 5 bases from V and 7 from J; bases not matched to a gene: 4. The CDR3 covers 14 residues. CDR3: CASSPDRGQQPQHF. CDR3 nucleotide sequence: TGTGCCAGCAGCCCGGACAGGGGGCAGCAGCCCCAGCATTTT.

This clone has a handful of counts. This chain links TRBV11-2 with TRBJ2-7; tentatively, D is TRBD1 or TRBD2 (5 bases each). This CDR3 is 15 amino acids long. V was clipped by 5 bases and J by 6 bases, with 20 bases between them. Germline CDR1 SGHAT, CDR2 FQNNGV. This CDR3 is CASSRVKGRWSEQYF. The CDR3 DNA is TGTGCCAGCAGCCGCGTCAAGGGACGGTGGTCCGAGCAGTACTTC.

This clone was found a few times. This sequence joins TRBV6-4 and TRBJ1-1; 8 nucleotides line up with TRBD1. This CDR3 has 14 residues. V lost 3 bases to trimming and J lost 6 bases; unmatched junction nucleotides: 6. The germline V gene encodes CDR1 MRHNA and CDR2 SNTAGT. The CDR3, as DNA: TGTGCCAGCAGTGATTCCGACAGGGGTGCTGAAGCTTTCTTT. Translation: CASSDSDRGAEAFF.

J is TRBJ1-5 and V is TRBV4-1; D gene uncertain. Trimming removed 1 base at V and 0 bases at J, with 19 bases between. The CDR3 sequence is 19 residues long. Looked up from germline, CDR1 is MGHRA and CDR2 is YSYEKL. CDR3 amino acids: CASSQATFRQDDSNQPQHF. The CDR3 region has the DNA TGCGCCAGCAGCCAAGCGACCTTTAGGCAAGACGATAGCAATCAGCCCCAGCATTTT.

This chain's CDR3 is CASSQDGGMREKLFF. The DNA for the CDR3 is TGCGCCAGCAGCCAAGATGGGGGGATGCGTGAAAAACTGTTTTTT. The V gene is TRBV4-1, the J gene TRBJ1-4, with D tentatively TRBD1 (5 bases). CDR1 and CDR2 from the germline V gene are MGHRA and YSYEKL. CDR3 length: 15 amino acids. Trimming removed 0 bases at V and 7 bases at J, with 12 bases between.

The chain joins TRBV28 to TRBJ2-2; D possibly uses TRBD1 or TRBD2 (5 bases each). V was cut by 3 bases and J by 7 bases, with 15 bases left in between. Looked up from germline, CDR1 is MDHEN and CDR2 is SYDVKM. The CDR3 length is 15 residues. The CDR3 protein is CASSFQGLRVGELFF. CDR3 DNA: TGTGCCAGCAGTTTTCAGGGTTTGCGGGTCGGGGAGCTGTTTTTT.

The V gene is TRBV7-2, the J gene TRBJ1-3; D unclear. This CDR3 is built from 14 residues. Per the germline V gene, CDR1 is SGHTA and CDR2 is FQGNSA. Trimming took 0 bases from V and 3 from J, leaving 6 bases between them. As DNA, the CDR3 is TGTGCCAGCAGCTTAGCGGAACTTGGAAACACCATATATTTT. Translated, it gives CASSLAELGNTIYF.

In this sample, this clone turned up once. V and J are TRBV28 and TRBJ1-2; possible D gene TRBD1, 5 bases. V dropped 4 bases and J dropped 2 bases, with 23 bases sitting between them. This CDR3 has 18 amino acids. CDR1 and CDR2 (germline): MDHEN, SYDVKM. CDR3 sequence reads: CASSSPRGGAGKNYGYTF. CDR3 DNA: TGTGCCAGCAGTTCTCCCCGGGGCGGGGCGGGTAAGAACTATGGCTACACCTTC.

CDR3 sequence: CAISDRSTDDSYTF. Written as DNA, the CDR3 is TGTGCCATCAGTGATCGTTCCACCGACGATAGCTACACCTTC. The chain joins TRBV10-3 to TRBJ1-2; D remains ambiguous. CDR3 size: 14 residues. V was trimmed by 3 bases and J by 9 bases, leaving 17 bases between them. Germline V gene lookup returns CDR1 ENHRY and CDR2 SYGVKD.

The chain links TRBV5-1 to TRBJ2-6, with D unclear. The CDR3 contains 14 residues. Trimming stripped 2 bases from V and 2 bases from J, with 5 bases between. From germline, CDR1 is SGHRS and CDR2 YFSETQ. The CDR3 sequence: CASSFPAGANVLTF. DNA of the CDR3: TGCGCCAGCAGCTTCCCGGCTGGGGCCAACGTCCTGACTTTC.

Remarks on this clone: Other DNA sequences in this sample translate to the same CDR3. The gene calls are TRBV11-3 and TRBJ2-5; D possibly matches TRBD1 or TRBD2 (5 bases each). Trimming removed 5 bases from V and 3 bases from J, with 10 bases in between. The germline CDR1 and CDR2 sequences are SGHNT and YENEEA. The CDR3 totals 13 residues. The CDR3 sequence is CASSRGAEETQYF. CDR3 coding DNA: TGTGCCAGCAGCCGAGGGGCCGAAGAGACCCAGTACTTC.

V usage is TRBV30 and J usage is TRBJ2-7; TRBD2 is a possible D gene (6 bases). The CDR3 covers 17 residues. Per germline, CDR1 GTSNPN and CDR2 SVGIG (reference sequence). Trimming removed 2 bases at V and 3 bases at J, with 23 bases between. This chain's CDR3 is CAWSLAWQGGKGYEQYF. CDR3 in DNA: TGTGCCTGGAGTTTGGCCTGGCAGGGAGGAAAGGGCTACGAGCAGTACTTC.

A few counts support this clone. The genes are TRBV30 and TRBJ1-2, with 12 bases aligning to TRBD1. The germline CDR1 and CDR2 sequences are GTSNPN and SVGIG (reference sequence). After removal of 3 bases from V and 4 bases from J, the junction contained 3 bases not matched to a gene. The CDR3 is 14 residues long. The DNA of the CDR3 is TGTGCCTGGAGCGGGACAGGGGGCGGCTATGGCTACACCTTC. It translates to CAWSGTGGGYGYTF.

This rearrangement joins TRBV7-9 to TRBJ1-5, with 7 bases lining up with TRBD1. Trimming took 6 bases from V and 2 from J; bases not matched to a gene: 16. CDR1 is SEHNR and CDR2 is FQNEAQ in the germline V gene (reference sequence). The CDR3 covers 18 residues. Here the CDR3 DNA reads TGTGCCAGCAGTTATTGGGGTTGGGGCGACAGGGGCAATCAGCCCCAGCATTTT. This codes for CASSYWGWGDRGNQPQHF. The full variable domain, its missing parts supplied by reference TRBV7-9 and TRBJ1-5, is DTGVSQNPRHKITKRGQNVTFRCDPISEHNRLYWYRQTLGQGPEFLTYFQNEAQLEKSRLLSDRFSAERPKGSFSTLEIQRTEQGDSAMYLCASSYWGWGDRGNQPQHFGDGTRLSIL.

This chain joins TRBV13 and TRBJ2-5; D is ambiguous. Trimming left V 0 bases short and J 2 bases short, with 13 bases between. The germline V gene has CDR1 PRHDT and CDR2 FYEKMQ (reference sequence). This CDR3 spans 16 amino acids. The CDR3 sequence: CASSLGVGRLQETQYF. In DNA form, the CDR3 reads TGTGCCAGCAGCTTAGGAGTAGGACGGTTACAAGAGACCCAGTACTTC. The variable domain in full, with the rest retrieved from reference TRBV13 and TRBJ2-5, is AAGVIQSPRHLIKEKRETATLKCYPIPRHDTVYWYQQGPGQDPQFLISFYEKMQSDKGSIPDRFSAQQFSDYHSELNMSSLELGDSALYFCASSLGVGRLQETQYFGPGTRLLVL.

To note about this clone: Different DNA sequences within this sample yield the same CDR3. As DNA, the CDR3 is TGTGCCAGCAGGGCCGGGACAGGCTATGGCTACACCTTC. Translated: CASRAGTGYGYTF. This chain joins TRBV6-1 and TRBJ1-2, with TRBD1 matching over 8 bases. The CDR3 extends over 13 amino acids. V dropped 6 bases and J dropped 4; count of bases not matched to a gene: 4. CDR1 and CDR2 (germline): MNHNS, SASEGT.

The V gene is TRBV30, the J gene TRBJ2-7; possible D gene TRBD1, 5 bases. V was pared by 3 bases and J by 3 bases, with 15 bases between. This CDR3 region has 14 residues. CDR1 is GTSNPN and CDR2 is SVGIG in the germline V gene (reference sequence). CDR3 DNA sequence: TGTGCCTGGAGAAGTACTGCAGGGAACTACGAGCAGTACTTC. As protein: CAWRSTAGNYEQYF.

This chain connects TRBV5-4 to TRBJ2-2; perhaps TRBD2 as D (5 bases). The CDR3 contains 16 residues. V was trimmed by 1 base and J by 1 base, leaving 11 bases between them. Germline V CDR1 and CDR2: SGHNT, YYREEE (reference sequence). The CDR3 DNA reads as TGTGCCAGCAGCTTGAGACGGGGAGAGAACACCGGGGAGCTGTTTTTT. It translates to CASSLRRGENTGELFF.

The rearrangement joins TRBV7-6 to TRBJ1-1, with D possibly TRBD1 on 6 matching bases. The CDR3 contains 17 residues. Germline V gene sequence: CDR1 SGHVS, CDR2 FNYEAQ. V dropped 7 bases and J dropped 5 bases, with 26 bases sitting between them. Written as DNA, the CDR3 is TGTGCCAGCACCACAGGGATAAACACAGGGCTATCTACTGAAGCTTTCTTT. It codes for CASTTGINTGLSTEAFF.

The genes are TRBV6-1 and TRBJ1-1, with D unresolved. This CDR3 spans 15 amino acids. The V end lost 6 bases, the J end lost 1 base, and 15 bases lay between the germline ends. From germline, CDR1 is MNHNS and CDR2 SASEGT. CDR3 region: CASSPLWSGNTEAFF. The CDR3, as DNA: TGTGCCAGCAGCCCACTATGGTCCGGGAACACTGAAGCTTTCTTT.